This T cell receptor beta chain was retrieved from a study of blood T cell repertoires in COVID-19. About the research overall: Whether acute or convalescent, the COVID-19 samples came from the United States, Italy and Spain. PBMCs, B-cell-depleted T cells, or T cells provided the cDNA or gDNA that made up the material.

Each exposed participant met a COVID-19 case in the 2 weeks preceding study entry. TCRdb's copy holds only in-frame clones and misses some; the assay was immunoSEQ multiplex PCR. The sample carries approximately 300,000 clones, 85% recorded once. Sequencing was done on a sample of PBMCs or T cells enriched from blood (not recorded which). The receptor was isolated from a woman aged 25 to 45 who had been exposed to COVID-19.

This CDR3 is CSVDSQGTGYTF. The CDR3 region has the DNA TGCAGCGTTGATAGCCAGGGGACTGGCTACACCTTC. The genes are TRBV29-1 and TRBJ1-2; weak D call: TRBD1 (6 bases). The CDR3 loop spans 12 amino acids. V shed 3 bases and J shed 7 bases, with 12 bases lying between them. Germline CDR1 SQVTM, CDR2 ANQGSEA.